This T cell receptor beta chain derives from a study of siplizumab effects on memory and regulatory T cells. Findings of the study overall: There was no confirmation of the suppressive function of proliferating Tregs from siplizumab cultures. Alloreactive CD4+ clones that could be mapped were on average about 70% Treg-derived with siplizumab, against about 25% in controls. An assignable phenotype, naive or memory, was missing from roughly 80-95% of proliferating CD4+ or CD8+ clones.

The data were produced by immunoSEQ multiplex PCR, yet TCRdb's version contains in-frame clones alone and is incomplete. The table lists roughly 69,000 clones, approximately 87% of them singletons. Sequencing was performed on unstimulated naive, memory, effector memory and TEMRA subsets derived from a few donor pairs. Of note for this clone: Antigen specificity is unknown.

V shed 1 base and J 5 bases; nucleotides not matched to a gene: 6. The CDR3 extends over 15 amino acids. CDR1 is SQVTM, CDR2 ANQGSEA, per germline. Sample: memory CD4+ T cells sorted from blood. The TCR was taken from a human donor in good health. The V call is TRBV29-1, the J call TRBJ1-2; 11 bases align to TRBD1. The CDR3 protein is CSVEAPWDRGYGYTF. In DNA, the CDR3 is TGCAGCGTTGAAGCCCCCTGGGACAGGGGGTATGGCTACACCTTC.